This passage covers 3 T cell receptor beta chains from one sample sequenced in a study of blood T cell repertoires in COVID-19. Data came from immunoSEQ multiplex PCR; TCRdb stores just in-frame clones and leaves some out. This table has 200,000 to 250,000 clones, less than 85% appearing once. The sample comprised PBMCs or T cells enriched from blood (not recorded which). These receptors came from a man aged 55 to 70 who had recovered from COVID-19.

V usage is TRBV25-1 and J usage is TRBJ1-4; 9 nucleotides line up with TRBD1. Losses at the gene ends were 3 bases for V and 5 bases for J; bases not matched to a gene: 1. This CDR3 comprises 14 residues. Germline V CDR1 and CDR2: MGHDK, SYGVNS. CDR3 nucleotides: TGTGCCAGCAGTGAGGGACAGGGAAATGAAAAACTGTTTTTT. Encoded protein: CASSEGQGNEKLFF.

The chain recombines TRBV9 with TRBJ1-2; TRBD1 agrees at 7 bases. CDR1 is SGDLS, CDR2 YYNGEE, per germline. The ends lost 3 bases at V and 5 bases at J; junction bases unmatched: 7. The CDR3 spans 14 residues. The chain's CDR3 is CASSEGDSLYGYTF. CDR3 DNA: TGTGCCAGCAGCGAGGGGGACAGTCTTTATGGCTACACCTTC.

In its sample, this clone was seen once. J is TRBJ1-2 and V is TRBV15, with no clear D. CDR3 size: 14 residues. V was pared by 4 bases and J by 1 base, with 10 bases between. CDR1 and CDR2 (germline): LNHNV, YYDKDF (reference sequence). The CDR3 spells CATSKAQVNYGYTF. The CDR3 DNA follows: TGTGCCACCAGCAAGGCTCAGGTTAACTATGGCTACACCTTC.